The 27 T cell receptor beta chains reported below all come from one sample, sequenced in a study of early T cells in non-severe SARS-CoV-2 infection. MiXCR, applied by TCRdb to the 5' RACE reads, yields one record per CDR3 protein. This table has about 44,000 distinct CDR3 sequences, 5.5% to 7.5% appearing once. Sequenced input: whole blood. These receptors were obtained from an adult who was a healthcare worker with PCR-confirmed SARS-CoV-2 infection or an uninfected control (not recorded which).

As DNA, the CDR3 is TGCGCCAGCACCCATAACCGGGGGAACCAAGAGACCCAGTACTTC. It is translated as CASTHNRGNQETQYF. The chain employs TRBV5-1 and TRBJ2-5; D possibly corresponds to TRBD2 (6 bases). Germline CDR1 SGHRS, CDR2 YFSETQ. There are 15 residues in the CDR3. The V end was cut by 6 bases, the J end by 0 bases, with 15 bases between. The complete variable domain, with remaining parts taken from reference TRBV5-1 and TRBJ2-5, reads KAGVTQTPRYLIKTRGQQVTLSCSPISGHRSVSWYQQTPGQGLQFLFEYFSETQRNKGNFPGRFSGRQFSNSRSEMNVSTLELGDSALYLCASTHNRGNQETQYFGPGTRLLVL.

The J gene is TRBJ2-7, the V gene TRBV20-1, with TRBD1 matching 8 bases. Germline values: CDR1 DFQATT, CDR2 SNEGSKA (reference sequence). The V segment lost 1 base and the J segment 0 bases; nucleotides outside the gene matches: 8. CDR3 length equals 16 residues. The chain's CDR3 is CSARAWDRTNSYEQYF. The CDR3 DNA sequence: TGCAGTGCTAGAGCTTGGGACAGGACCAACTCCTACGAGCAGTACTTC.

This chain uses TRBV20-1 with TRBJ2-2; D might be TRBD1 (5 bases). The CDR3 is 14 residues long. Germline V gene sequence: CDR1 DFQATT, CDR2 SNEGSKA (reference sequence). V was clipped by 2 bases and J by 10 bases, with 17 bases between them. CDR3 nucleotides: TGCAGTGCTAGATCGAACCAGGGCAACGTGGAGCTGTTTTTT. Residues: CSARSNQGNVELFF.

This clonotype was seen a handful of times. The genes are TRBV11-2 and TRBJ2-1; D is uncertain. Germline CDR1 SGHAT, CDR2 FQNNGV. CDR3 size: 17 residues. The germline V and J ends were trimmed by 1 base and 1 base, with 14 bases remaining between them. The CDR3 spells CASSLAQRRMSYNEQFF. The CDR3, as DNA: TGTGCCAGCAGCTTAGCTCAGCGAAGAATGTCCTACAATGAGCAGTTCTTC.

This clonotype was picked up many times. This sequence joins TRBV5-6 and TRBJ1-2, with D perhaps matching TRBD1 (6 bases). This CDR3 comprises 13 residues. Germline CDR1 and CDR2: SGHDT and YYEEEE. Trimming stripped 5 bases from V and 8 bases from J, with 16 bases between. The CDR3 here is CASSPGTYQGYTF. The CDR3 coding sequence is TGTGCCAGCAGTCCTGGGACATATCAAGGCTACACCTTC. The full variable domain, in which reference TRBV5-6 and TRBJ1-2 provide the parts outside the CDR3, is DAGVTQSPTHLIKTRGQQVTLRCSPKSGHDTVSWYQQALGQGPQFIFQYYEEEERQRGNFPDRFSGHQFPNYSSELNVNALLLGDSALYLCASSPGTYQGYTFGSGTRLTVV.

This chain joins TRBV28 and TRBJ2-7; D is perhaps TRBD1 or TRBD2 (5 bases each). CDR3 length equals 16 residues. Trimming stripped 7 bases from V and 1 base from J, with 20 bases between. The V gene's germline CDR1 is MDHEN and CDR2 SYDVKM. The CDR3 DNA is TGTGCCAGCACCGGGATCCGGGGCTCGGGATCCTACGAGCAGTACTTC. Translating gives CASTGIRGSGSYEQYF.

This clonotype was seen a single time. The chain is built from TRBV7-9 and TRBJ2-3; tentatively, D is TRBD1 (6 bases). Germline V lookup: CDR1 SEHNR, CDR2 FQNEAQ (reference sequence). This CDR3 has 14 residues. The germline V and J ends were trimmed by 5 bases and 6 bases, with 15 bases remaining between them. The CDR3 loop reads CASSRPGAGDTQYF. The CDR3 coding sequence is TGTGCCAGCAGCCGTCCAGGGGCAGGGGATACGCAGTATTTT.

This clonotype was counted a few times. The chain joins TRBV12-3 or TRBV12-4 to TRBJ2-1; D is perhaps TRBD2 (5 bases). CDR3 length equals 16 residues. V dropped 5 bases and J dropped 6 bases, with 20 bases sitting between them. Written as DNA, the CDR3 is TGTGCCAGCAGTAGGATCGAGGGTATACGGGTCAATGAGCAGTTCTTC. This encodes CASSRIEGIRVNEQFF.

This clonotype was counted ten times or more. The CDR3 loop is CASSGLAGSTDTQYF. The CDR3 DNA follows: TGTGCCAGCAGCGGACTAGCGGGGAGCACAGATACGCAGTATTTT. The chain carries TRBV6-4 and TRBJ2-3, with TRBD2 matching 12 bases. The CDR3 is made up of 15 amino acids. Trimming cost V 6 bases and J 0 bases; bases outside gene matches: 1. Germline V gene sequence: CDR1 MRHNA, CDR2 SNTAGT.

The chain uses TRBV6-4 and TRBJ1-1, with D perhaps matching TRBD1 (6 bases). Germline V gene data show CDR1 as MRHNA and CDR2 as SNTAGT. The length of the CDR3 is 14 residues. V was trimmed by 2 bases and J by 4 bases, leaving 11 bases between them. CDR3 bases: TGTGCCAGCAGTGACAGGGGGGATGGCACTGAAGCTTTCTTT. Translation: CASSDRGDGTEAFF.

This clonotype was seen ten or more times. The CDR3 DNA reads as TGTGCCAGCAGCCAATTCGACAGGGAGTCGGGAGAGCAGTACTTC. Encoded protein: CASSQFDRESGEQYF. This chain connects TRBV14 to TRBJ2-7, with 7 bases matching TRBD1. The V segment lost 2 bases and the J segment 7 bases; nucleotides outside the gene matches: 11. The CDR3 sequence is 15 residues long. From germline, CDR1 is SGHDN and CDR2 FVKESK.

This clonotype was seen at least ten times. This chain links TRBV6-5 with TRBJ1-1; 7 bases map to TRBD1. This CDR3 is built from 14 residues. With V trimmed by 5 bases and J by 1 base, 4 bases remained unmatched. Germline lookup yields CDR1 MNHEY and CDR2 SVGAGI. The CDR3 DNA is TGTGCCAGCAGTAAGACAGGGAGGAACACTGAAGCTTTCTTT. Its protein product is CASSKTGRNTEAFF.

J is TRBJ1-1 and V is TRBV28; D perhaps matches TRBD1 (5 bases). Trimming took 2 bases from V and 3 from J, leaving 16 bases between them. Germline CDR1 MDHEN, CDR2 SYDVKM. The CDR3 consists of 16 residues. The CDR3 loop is CASSLDSWGKDTEAFF. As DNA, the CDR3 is TGTGCCAGCAGTTTAGACAGTTGGGGGAAGGACACTGAAGCTTTCTTT. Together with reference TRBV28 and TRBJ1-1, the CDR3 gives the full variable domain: DVKVTQSSRYLVKRTGEKVFLECVQDMDHENMFWYRQDPGLGLRLIYFSYDVKMKEKGDIPEGYSVSREKKERFSLILESASTNQTSMYLCASSLDSWGKDTEAFFGQGTRLTVV.

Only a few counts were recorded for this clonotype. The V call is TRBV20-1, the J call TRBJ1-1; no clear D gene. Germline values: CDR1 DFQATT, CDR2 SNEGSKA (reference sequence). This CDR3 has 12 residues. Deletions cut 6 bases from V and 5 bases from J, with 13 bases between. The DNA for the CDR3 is TGCAGTGCGATGGAGGGCTGGACTGAAGCTTTCTTT. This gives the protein CSAMEGWTEAFF.

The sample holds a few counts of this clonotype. For the CDR3, the DNA is TGTGCCAGCAGCTTAGATTGGGACACTAGCACAGATACGCAGTATTTT. It encodes CASSLDWDTSTDTQYF. This chain links TRBV7-6 with TRBJ2-3; weak D call: TRBD1 (6 bases). The CDR3 contains 16 residues. Between the trimmed V and J ends, which lost 1 base and 0 bases, there was a span of 11 bases. The germline CDR1 and CDR2 sequences are SGHVS and FNYEAQ.

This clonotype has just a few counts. The CDR3 protein is CAISPDLRQPQHF. CDR3 nucleotide sequence: TGTGCCATCTCCCCTGATTTGCGACAGCCCCAGCATTTT. V gene TRBV10-3 combines with J gene TRBJ1-5; D is unclear. V was trimmed by 8 bases and J by 7 bases, leaving 15 bases between them. There are 13 residues in the CDR3. The V gene's germline CDR1 is ENHRY and CDR2 SYGVKD.

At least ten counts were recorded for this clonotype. In nucleotides, the CDR3 is TGTGCCAGCAGCTTCCGGGACAGGCCGGATGAAAAACTGTTTTTT. Encoded protein: CASSFRDRPDEKLFF. The chain couples TRBV7-2 to TRBJ1-4, with 8 nucleotides matching TRBD1. Looked up from germline, CDR1 is SGHTA and CDR2 is FQGNSA. This CDR3 contains 15 residues. Trimming cost V 3 bases and J 6 bases; bases outside gene matches: 6.

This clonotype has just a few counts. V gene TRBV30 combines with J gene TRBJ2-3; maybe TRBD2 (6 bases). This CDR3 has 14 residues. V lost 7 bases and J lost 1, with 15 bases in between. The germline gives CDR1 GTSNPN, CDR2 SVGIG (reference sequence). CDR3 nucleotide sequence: TGTGCCTCCCACGGGGCTAGCGGCACAGATACGCAGTATTTT. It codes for CASHGASGTDTQYF.

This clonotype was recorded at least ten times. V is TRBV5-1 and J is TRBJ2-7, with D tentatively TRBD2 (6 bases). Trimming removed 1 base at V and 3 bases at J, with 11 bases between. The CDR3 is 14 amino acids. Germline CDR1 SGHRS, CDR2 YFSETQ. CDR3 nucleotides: TGCGCCAGCAGCTTGTCCGGGGGTTTCTACGAGCAGTACTTC. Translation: CASSLSGGFYEQYF. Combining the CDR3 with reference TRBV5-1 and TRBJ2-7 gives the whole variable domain KAGVTQTPRYLIKTRGQQVTLSCSPISGHRSVSWYQQTPGQGLQFLFEYFSETQRNKGNFPGRFSGRQFSNSRSEMNVSTLELGDSALYLCASSLSGGFYEQYFGPGTRLTVT.

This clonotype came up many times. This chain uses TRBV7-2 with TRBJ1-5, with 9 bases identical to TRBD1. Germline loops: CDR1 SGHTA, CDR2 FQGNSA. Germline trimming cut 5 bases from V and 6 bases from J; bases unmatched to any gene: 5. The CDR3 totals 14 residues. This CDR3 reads CASSAQGAAQPQHF. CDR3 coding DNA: TGTGCCAGCAGCGCACAGGGGGCAGCTCAGCCCCAGCATTTT.

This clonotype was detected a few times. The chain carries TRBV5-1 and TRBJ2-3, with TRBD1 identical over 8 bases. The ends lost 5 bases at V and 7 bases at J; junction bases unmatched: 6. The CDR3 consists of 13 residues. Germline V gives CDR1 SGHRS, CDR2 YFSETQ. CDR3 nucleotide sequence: TGCGCCAGCAGTCTGGACAGGGTGAATACGCAGTATTTT. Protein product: CASSLDRVNTQYF.

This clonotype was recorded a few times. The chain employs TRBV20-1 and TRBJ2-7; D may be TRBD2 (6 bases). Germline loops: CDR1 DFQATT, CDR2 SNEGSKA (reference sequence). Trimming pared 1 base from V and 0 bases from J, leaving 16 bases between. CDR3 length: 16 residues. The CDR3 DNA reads TGCAGTGCTAGAGTCTTAGTTCGGCGGGGCTCCTACGAGCAGTACTTC. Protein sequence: CSARVLVRRGSYEQYF.

CDR3 region: CASNWVGNTIYF. The CDR3 nucleotides are TGTGCCAGCAATTGGGTTGGAAACACCATATATTTT. This chain links TRBV6-1 with TRBJ1-3, with unresolved D. The germline V and J ends were trimmed by 7 bases and 3 bases, with 7 bases remaining between them. CDR3 length: 12 amino acids. Germline CDR1 MNHNS, CDR2 SASEGT.

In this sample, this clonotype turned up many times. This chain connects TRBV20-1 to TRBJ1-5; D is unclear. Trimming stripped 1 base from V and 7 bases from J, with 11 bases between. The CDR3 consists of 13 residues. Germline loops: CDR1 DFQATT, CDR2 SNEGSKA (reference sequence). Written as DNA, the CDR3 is TGCAGTGCTAGAGTCGGGGTTGGGCAGCCCCAGCATTTT. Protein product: CSARVGVGQPQHF.

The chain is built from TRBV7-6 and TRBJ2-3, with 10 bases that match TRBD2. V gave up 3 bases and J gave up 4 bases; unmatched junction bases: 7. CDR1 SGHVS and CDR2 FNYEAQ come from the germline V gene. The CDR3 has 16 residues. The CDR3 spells CASSLRSSGGPDTQYF. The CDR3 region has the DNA TGTGCCAGCAGCTTGAGGTCTAGCGGGGGCCCAGATACGCAGTATTTT. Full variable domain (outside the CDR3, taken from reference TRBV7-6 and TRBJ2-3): GAGVSQSPRYKVTKRGQDVALRCDPISGHVSLYWYRQALGQGPEFLTYFNYEAQQDKSGLPNDRFSAERPEGSISTLTIQRTEQRDSAMYRCASSLRSSGGPDTQYFGPGTRLTVL.

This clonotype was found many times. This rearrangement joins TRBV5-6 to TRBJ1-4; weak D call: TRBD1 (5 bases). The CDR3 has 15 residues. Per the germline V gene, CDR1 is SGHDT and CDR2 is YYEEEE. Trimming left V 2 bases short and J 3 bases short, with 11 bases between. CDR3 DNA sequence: TGTGCCAGCAGCTTATGGAGAGGGGCTAATGAAAAACTGTTTTTT. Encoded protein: CASSLWRGANEKLFF.

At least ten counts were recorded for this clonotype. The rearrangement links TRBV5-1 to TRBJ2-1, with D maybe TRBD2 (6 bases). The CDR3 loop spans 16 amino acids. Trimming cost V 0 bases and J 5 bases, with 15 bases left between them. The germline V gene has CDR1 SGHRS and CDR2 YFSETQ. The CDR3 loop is CASSLGVRGSNNEQFF. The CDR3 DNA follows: TGCGCCAGCAGCTTGGGGGTCCGGGGGAGTAACAATGAGCAGTTCTTC.